This is a list of T cell receptor beta chains from one sample in a study of blood T cell repertoires in COVID-19. Assay: immunoSEQ multiplex PCR; the TCRdb copy retains only in-frame clones and omits some. Of about 45,000 clones in the sample, about 80% were seen once. Source material: peripheral blood. Source of these receptors: a human donor in a cohort sampled during active COVID-19. The CDR3 runs from the conserved cysteine through the conserved F or W. D genes are given only for firm matches. A row's size may be missing; if present it is once, few, many or a size class.

D: TRBD2
J: TRBJ2-5
V: TRBV15
size: -
CDR3: CATSRAGGDGETQYF
DNA: TGTGCCACCAGCAGAGCGGGAGGGGATGGGGAGACCCAGTACTTC

D: -
J: TRBJ2-3
V: TRBV10-3
size: -
CDR3: CAISSDPGILDTQYF
DNA: TGTGCCATCAGTTCCGACCCGGGTATCCTCGATACGCAGTATTTT

D: -
J: TRBJ1-2
V: TRBV14
size: medium-sized
CDR3: CASSPGRGPNYGYTF
DNA: TGTGCCAGCAGCCCAGGGCGGGGGCCCAACTATGGCTACACCTTC

D: TRBD2
J: TRBJ2-2
V: TRBV5-4
size: few
CDR3: CASGLAGTGELFF
DNA: TGTGCCAGCGGACTAGCGGGCACCGGGGAGCTGTTTTTT

D: -
J: TRBJ1-1
V: TRBV7-2
size: -
CDR3: CASSARTGWGEAFF
DNA: TGTGCCAGCAGCGCACGGACTGGCTGGGGTGAAGCTTTCTTT

D: TRBD2
J: TRBJ2-2
V: TRBV18
size: -
CDR3: CASSQWTSGNTGELFF
DNA: TGTGCCAGCTCACAGTGGACTAGCGGGAACACCGGGGAGCTGTTTTTT

D: TRBD1
J: TRBJ2-1
V: TRBV19
size: -
CDR3: CASIQTGGSYNEQFF
DNA: TGTGCCAGTATCCAAACAGGGGGGTCCTACAATGAGCAGTTCTTC

D: -
J: TRBJ2-5
V: TRBV7-2
size: -
CDR3: CASSPSRGQETQYF
DNA: TGTGCCAGCAGCCCCTCCAGGGGACAAGAGACCCAGTACTTC

D: -
J: TRBJ2-7
V: TRBV7-3
size: -
CDR3: CASSLAHDYEQYF
DNA: TGTGCCAGCAGCTTGGCCCACGATTACGAGCAGTACTTC

D: TRBD1
J: TRBJ2-7
V: TRBV11-3
size: -
CDR3: CASSWRRDRGGSSSYEQYF
DNA: TGTGCCAGCAGCTGGAGAAGGGACAGGGGTGGATCGAGCTCCTACGAGCAGTACTTC

D: -
J: TRBJ2-1
V: TRBV5-1
size: once
CDR3: CASSLATVGNEQFF
DNA: TGCGCCAGCAGCTTGGCAACAGTAGGCAATGAGCAGTTCTTC

D: -
J: TRBJ1-6
V: TRBV11-3
size: -
CDR3: CASSLGQSDSPLHF
DNA: TGTGCCAGCAGCTTAGGACAGTCGGATTCACCCCTCCACTTT

D: -
J: TRBJ2-5
V: TRBV4-2
size: -
CDR3: CASSQDQGTQETQYF
DNA: TGTGCCAGCAGCCAAGACCAGGGAACCCAAGAGACCCAGTACTTC

D: -
J: TRBJ2-3
V: TRBV19
size: -
CDR3: CASSSTGTLTDTQYF
DNA: TGTGCCAGTAGTTCCACCGGGACTTTGACGGATACGCAGTATTTT

D: -
J: TRBJ2-3
V: TRBV5-1
size: -
CDR3: CASSIFGGEADTQYF
DNA: TGCGCCAGCAGCATTTTCGGGGGAGAGGCAGATACGCAGTATTTT

D: -
J: TRBJ2-5
V: TRBV28
size: -
CDR3: CASRTGRGAGETQYF
DNA: TGTGCCAGCAGGACGGGCAGGGGCGCCGGGGAGACCCAGTACTTC

D: TRBD1
J: TRBJ1-5
V: TRBV2
size: few
CDR3: CASTDRGILARPQHF
DNA: TGTGCCAGCACGGACAGGGGGATTCTCGCCCGGCCCCAGCATTTT

D: -
J: TRBJ2-5
V: TRBV10-1
size: -
CDR3: CASSESVGEQETQYF
DNA: TGCGCCAGCAGTGAGTCGGTGGGAGAACAAGAGACCCAGTACTTC

D: -
J: TRBJ2-1
V: TRBV19
size: -
CDR3: CASSIQRADNEQFF
DNA: TGTGCCAGTAGTATACAGCGGGCGGATAATGAGCAGTTCTTC

D: -
J: TRBJ2-7
V: TRBV7-2
size: -
CDR3: CASSSLSGVGEQYF
DNA: TGTGCCAGCAGCTCGCTCTCCGGAGTGGGCGAGCAGTACTTC

D: -
J: TRBJ1-5
V: TRBV6-5
size: -
CDR3: CASVQSGSNQPQHF
DNA: TGTGCCAGTGTACAGTCAGGGAGCAATCAGCCCCAGCATTTT

D: -
J: TRBJ1-5
V: TRBV7-8
size: -
CDR3: CASSSDQGGIDQPQHF
DNA: TGTGCCAGCAGCTCAGACCAGGGAGGGATTGATCAGCCCCAGCATTTT